This TCR beta chain was identified in a study of blood T cell repertoires in COVID-19. Whole-study context: Samples of COVID-19 (acute and convalescent) were obtained from the United States, Italy and Spain. Nucleic acid was either cDNA or gDNA, and it came from T cells, B-cell-depleted T cells, or PBMCs.

The CDR3 consists of 12 residues. The germline gives CDR1 SGHVS, CDR2 FQNEAQ. V dropped 5 bases and J dropped 10 bases, with 14 bases sitting between them. Authors' processing steps: Reference gene primer amplification yielded estimated nucleated cell counts. The repertoire was sequenced with immunoSEQ multiplex PCR; TCRdb's copy has only in-frame clones and lacks some. The V and J calls and clone size come from that table; D and trimming were worked out from the DNA. The sample shows 250,000 or so clones, 83% of them seen only once. This clonotype was obtained from a human donor in a cohort sampled during active COVID-19. Input material: peripheral blood. The rearrangement uses TRBV7-8 and TRBJ2-5; tentatively, D is TRBD1 (6 bases). The CDR3 is CASSPNTGNQYF. The CDR3 nucleotides read TGTGCCAGCAGCCCTAATACAGGGAACCAGTACTTC.